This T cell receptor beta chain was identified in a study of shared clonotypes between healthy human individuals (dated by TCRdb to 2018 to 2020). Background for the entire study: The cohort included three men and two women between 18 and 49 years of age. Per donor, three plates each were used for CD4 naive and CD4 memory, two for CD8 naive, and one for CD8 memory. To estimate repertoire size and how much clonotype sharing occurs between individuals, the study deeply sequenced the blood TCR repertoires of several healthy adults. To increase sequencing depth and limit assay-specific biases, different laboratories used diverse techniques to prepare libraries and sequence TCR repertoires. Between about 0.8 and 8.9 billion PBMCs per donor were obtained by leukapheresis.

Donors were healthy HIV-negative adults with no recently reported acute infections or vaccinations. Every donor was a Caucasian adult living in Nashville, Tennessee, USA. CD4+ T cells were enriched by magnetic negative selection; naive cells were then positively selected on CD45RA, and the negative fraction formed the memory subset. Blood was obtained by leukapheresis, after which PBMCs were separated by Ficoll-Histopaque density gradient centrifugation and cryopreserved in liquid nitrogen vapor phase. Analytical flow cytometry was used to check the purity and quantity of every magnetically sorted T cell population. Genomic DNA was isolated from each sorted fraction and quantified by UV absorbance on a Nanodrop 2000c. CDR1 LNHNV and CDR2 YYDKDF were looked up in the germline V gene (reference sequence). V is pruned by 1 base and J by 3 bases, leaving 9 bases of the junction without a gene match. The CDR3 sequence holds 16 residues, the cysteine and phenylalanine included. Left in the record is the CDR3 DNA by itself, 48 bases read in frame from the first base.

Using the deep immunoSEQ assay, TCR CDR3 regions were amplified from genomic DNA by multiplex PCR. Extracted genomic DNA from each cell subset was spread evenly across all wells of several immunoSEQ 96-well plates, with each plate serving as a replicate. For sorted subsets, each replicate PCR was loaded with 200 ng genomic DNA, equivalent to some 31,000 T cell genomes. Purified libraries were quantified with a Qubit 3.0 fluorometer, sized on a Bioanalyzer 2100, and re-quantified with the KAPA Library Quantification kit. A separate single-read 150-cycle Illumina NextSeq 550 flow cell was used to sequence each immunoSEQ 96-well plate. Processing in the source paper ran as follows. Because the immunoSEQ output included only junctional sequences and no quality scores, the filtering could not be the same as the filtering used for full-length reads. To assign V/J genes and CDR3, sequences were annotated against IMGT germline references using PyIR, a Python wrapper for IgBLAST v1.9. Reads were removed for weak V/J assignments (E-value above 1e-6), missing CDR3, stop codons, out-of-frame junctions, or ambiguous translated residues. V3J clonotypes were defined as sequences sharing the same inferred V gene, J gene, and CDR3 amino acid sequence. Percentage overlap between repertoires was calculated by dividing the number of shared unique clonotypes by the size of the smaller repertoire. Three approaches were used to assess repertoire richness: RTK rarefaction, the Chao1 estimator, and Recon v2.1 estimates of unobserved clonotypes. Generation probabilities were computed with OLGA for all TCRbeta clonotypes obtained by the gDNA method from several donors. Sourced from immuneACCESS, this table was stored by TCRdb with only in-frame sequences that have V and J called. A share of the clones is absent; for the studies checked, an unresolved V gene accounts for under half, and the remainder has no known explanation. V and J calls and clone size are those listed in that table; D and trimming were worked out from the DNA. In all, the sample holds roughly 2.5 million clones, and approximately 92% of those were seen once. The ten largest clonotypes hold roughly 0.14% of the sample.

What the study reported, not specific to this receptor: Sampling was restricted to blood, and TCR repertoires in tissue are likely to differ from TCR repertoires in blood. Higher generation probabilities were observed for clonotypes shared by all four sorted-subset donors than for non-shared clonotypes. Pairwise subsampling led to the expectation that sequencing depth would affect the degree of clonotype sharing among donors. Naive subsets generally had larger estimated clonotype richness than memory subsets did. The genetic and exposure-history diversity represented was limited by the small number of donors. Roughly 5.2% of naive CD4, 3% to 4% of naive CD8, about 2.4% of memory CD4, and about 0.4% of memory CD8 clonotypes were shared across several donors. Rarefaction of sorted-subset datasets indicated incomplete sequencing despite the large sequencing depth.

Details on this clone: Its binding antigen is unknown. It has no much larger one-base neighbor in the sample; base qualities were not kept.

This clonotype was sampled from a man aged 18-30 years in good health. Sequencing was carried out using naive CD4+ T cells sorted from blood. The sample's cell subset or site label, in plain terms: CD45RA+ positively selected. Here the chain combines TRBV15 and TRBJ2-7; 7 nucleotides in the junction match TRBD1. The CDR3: CATSRGMGTENYEQYF. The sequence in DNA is TGTGCCACCAGCAGAGGAATGGGGACAGAAAACTACGAGCAGTACTTC.